Shown below are 5 T cell receptor beta chains from a single sample sequenced in a study of CD8+ T cells in alopecia areata. RNA was extracted and reverse transcribed into cDNA as the sequencing template. Clones were sequenced by immunoSEQ multiplex PCR, and TCRdb holds only the in-frame ones, with some missing. The table lists more than 100,000 clones, 50% to 55% of them singletons, with roughly 0.5% in the top ten. Treatment meaning: oral pan-JAK inhibitor, 5-10 mg twice daily. The sequencing used CD4+ T cells sorted from blood, collected at week 4, from a patient treated with tofacitinib. The receptors derive from a human donor with alopecia areata.

The chain links TRBV5-4 to TRBJ1-2; 7 bases are a match to TRBD1. This CDR3 spans 13 amino acids. Germline V lookup: CDR1 SGHNT, CDR2 YYREEE (reference sequence). Losses at the gene ends were 5 bases for V and 8 bases for J; bases not matched to a gene: 9. CDR3 bases: TGTGCCAGCAGTCCCGTCCAGGGGGGAGGCTACACCTTC. It specifies CASSPVQGGGYTF. Full variable domain (rest looked up from reference TRBV5-4 and TRBJ1-2): ETGVTQSPTHLIKTRGQQVTLRCSSQSGHNTVSWYQQALGQGPQFIFQYYREEENGRGNFPPRFSGLQFPNYSSELNVNALELDDSALYLCASSPVQGGGYTFGSGTRLTVV.

This clone was detected a few times. The chain links TRBV30 to TRBJ2-2; no clear D gene. CDR3 size: 15 residues. From germline, CDR1 is GTSNPN and CDR2 SVGIG (reference sequence). V was clipped by 3 bases and J by 3 bases, with 14 bases between them. The DNA for the CDR3 is TGTGCCTGGAGCATAGGTATTTTGGACACCGGGGAGCTGTTTTTT. Translating it yields CAWSIGILDTGELFF.

This chain connects TRBV5-1 to TRBJ2-7; 7 bases line up with TRBD2. The CDR3 is 16 residues long. Germline V CDR1 and CDR2: SGHRS, YFSETQ. V gave up 0 bases and J gave up 5 bases; unmatched junction bases: 11. CDR3 sequence: CASSLDLGGFSNEQYF. The CDR3 DNA sequence: TGCGCCAGCAGCTTGGACCTGGGGGGGTTCAGCAACGAGCAGTACTTC.

V and J are TRBV11-2 and TRBJ1-4; TRBD1 matches 8 bases. Per germline, CDR1 SGHAT and CDR2 FQNNGV. V lost 3 bases and J lost 3; bases outside the gene matches: 9. CDR3 length: 17 residues. The CDR3 sequence: CASSFAGGAGPNEKLFF. The CDR3 DNA reads as TGTGCCAGCAGCTTCGCAGGGGGCGCGGGTCCTAATGAAAAACTGTTTTTT.

As concerns this clone: One junction end does not reproduce the germline sequence, and a read error may be involved. This rearrangement joins TRBV6-5 to TRBJ1-1, with D possibly matching TRBD1 (5 bases). There are 13 residues in the CDR3. Germline V CDR1 and CDR2: MNHEY, SVGAGI. CDR3 region: CAGSRSGAREAFF. The DNA for the CDR3 is TGTGCCGGCAGCAGAAGTGGGGCCCGCGAAGCTTTCTTT.